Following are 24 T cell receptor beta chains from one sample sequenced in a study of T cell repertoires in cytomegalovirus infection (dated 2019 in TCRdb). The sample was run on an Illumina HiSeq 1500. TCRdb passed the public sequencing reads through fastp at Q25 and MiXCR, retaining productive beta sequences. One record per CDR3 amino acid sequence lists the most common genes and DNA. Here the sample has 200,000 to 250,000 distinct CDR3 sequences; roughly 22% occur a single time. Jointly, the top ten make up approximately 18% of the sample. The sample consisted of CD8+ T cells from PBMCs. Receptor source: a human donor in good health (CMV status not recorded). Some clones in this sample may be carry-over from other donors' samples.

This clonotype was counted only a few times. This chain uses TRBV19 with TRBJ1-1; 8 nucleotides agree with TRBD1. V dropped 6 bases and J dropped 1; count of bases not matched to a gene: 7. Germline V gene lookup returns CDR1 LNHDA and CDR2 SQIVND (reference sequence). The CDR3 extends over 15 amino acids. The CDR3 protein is CASRITGGTNTEAFF. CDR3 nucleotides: TGTGCCAGTAGGATCACAGGGGGAACGAACACTGAAGCTTTCTTT. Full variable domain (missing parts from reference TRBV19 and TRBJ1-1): DGGITQSPKYLFRKEGQNVTLSCEQNLNHDAMYWYRQDPGQGLRLIYYSQIVNDFQKGDIAEGYSVSREKKESFPLTVTSAQKNPTAFYLCASRITGGTNTEAFFGQGTRLTVV.

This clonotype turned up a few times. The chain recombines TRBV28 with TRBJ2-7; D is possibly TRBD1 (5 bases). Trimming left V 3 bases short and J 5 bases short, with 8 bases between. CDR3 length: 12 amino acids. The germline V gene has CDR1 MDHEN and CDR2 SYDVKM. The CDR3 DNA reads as TGTGCCAGCAGTTTCAGCAGGGACGAGCAGTACTTC. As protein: CASSFSRDEQYF. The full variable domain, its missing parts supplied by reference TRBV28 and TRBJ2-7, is DVKVTQSSRYLVKRTGEKVFLECVQDMDHENMFWYRQDPGLGLRLIYFSYDVKMKEKGDIPEGYSVSREKKERFSLILESASTNQTSMYLCASSFSRDEQYFGPGTRLTVT.

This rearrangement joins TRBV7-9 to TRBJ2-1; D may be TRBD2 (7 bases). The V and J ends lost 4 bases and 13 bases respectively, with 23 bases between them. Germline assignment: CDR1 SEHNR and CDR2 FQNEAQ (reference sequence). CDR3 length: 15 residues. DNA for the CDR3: TGTGCCAGCAGCTATCCGATTGGCGGGGGCCCACGACAGTTCTTC. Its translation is CASSYPIGGGPRQFF. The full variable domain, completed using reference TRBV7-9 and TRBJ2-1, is DTGVSQNPRHKITKRGQNVTFRCDPISEHNRLYWYRQTLGQGPEFLTYFQNEAQLEKSRLLSDRFSAERPKGSFSTLEIQRTEQGDSAMYLCASSYPIGGGPRQFFGPGTRLTVL.

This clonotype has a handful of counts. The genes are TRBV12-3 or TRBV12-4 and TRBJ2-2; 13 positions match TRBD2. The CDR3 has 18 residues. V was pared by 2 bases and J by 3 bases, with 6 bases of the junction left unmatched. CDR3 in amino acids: CASSLPLGLAGDTGELFF. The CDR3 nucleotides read TGTGCCAGCAGTTTACCGCTAGGACTAGCGGGGGACACCGGGGAGCTGTTTTTT.

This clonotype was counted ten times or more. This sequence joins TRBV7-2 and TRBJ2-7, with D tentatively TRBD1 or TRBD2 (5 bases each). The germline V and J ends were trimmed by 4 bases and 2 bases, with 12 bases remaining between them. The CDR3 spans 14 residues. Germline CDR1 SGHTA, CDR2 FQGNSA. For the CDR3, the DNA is TGTGCCAGCAGCTCAGGGACCCTAACCTACGAGCAGTACTTC. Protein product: CASSSGTLTYEQYF.

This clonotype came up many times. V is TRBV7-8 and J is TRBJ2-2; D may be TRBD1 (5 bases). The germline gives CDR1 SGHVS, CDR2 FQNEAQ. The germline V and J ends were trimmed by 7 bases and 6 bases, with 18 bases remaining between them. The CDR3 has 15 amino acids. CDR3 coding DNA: TGTGCCAGCAACTCCCCCGCAGGGCTGTCCGGGGAGCTGTTTTTT. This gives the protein CASNSPAGLSGELFF.

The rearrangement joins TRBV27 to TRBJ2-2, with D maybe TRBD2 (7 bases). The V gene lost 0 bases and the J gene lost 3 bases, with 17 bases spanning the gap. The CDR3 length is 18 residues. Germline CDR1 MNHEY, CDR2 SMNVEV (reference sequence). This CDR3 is CASSLSGRGGRDTGELFF. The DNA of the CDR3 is TGTGCCAGCAGTTTATCGGGAAGGGGGGGCCGGGACACCGGGGAGCTGTTTTTT.

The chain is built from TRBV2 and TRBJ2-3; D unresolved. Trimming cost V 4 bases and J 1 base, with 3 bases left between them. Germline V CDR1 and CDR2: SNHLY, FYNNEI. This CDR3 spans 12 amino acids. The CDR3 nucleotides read TGTGCCAGCAGTGCTGGCACAGATACGCAGTATTTT. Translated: CASSAGTDTQYF.

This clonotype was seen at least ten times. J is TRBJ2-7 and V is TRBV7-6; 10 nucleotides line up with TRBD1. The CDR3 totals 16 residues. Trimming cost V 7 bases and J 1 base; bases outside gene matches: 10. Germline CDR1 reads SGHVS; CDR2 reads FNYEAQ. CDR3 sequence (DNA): TGTGCCAGCACTACCATTAGGACAGGGGGATCCTACGAGCAGTACTTC. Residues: CASTTIRTGGSYEQYF.

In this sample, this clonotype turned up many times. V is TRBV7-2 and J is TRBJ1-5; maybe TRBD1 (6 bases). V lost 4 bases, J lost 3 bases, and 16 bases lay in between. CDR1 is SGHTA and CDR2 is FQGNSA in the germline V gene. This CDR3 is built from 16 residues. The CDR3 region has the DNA TGTGCCAGCAGCTCTAAGGGGCAGGGGACCAATCAGCCCCAGCATTTT. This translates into CASSSKGQGTNQPQHF.

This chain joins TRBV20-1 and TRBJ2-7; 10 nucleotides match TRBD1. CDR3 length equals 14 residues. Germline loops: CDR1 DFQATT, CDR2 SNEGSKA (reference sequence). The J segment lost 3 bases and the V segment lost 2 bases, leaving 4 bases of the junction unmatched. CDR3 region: CSARLRDRGYEQYF. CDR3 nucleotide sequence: TGCAGTGCTAGACTACGGGACAGGGGCTACGAGCAGTACTTC.

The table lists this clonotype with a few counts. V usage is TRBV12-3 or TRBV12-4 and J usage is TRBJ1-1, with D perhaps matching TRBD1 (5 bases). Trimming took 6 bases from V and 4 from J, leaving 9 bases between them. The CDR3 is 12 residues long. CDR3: CASRKDSTEAFF. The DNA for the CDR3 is TGTGCCAGCAGGAAAGACAGCACTGAAGCTTTCTTT.

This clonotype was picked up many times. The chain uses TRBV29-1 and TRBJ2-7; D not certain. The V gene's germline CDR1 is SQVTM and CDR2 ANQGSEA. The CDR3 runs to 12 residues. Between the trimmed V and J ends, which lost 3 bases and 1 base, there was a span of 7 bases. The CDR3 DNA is TGCAGCGTTGAGTTAGGGTCCTACGAGCAGTACTTC. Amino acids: CSVELGSYEQYF.

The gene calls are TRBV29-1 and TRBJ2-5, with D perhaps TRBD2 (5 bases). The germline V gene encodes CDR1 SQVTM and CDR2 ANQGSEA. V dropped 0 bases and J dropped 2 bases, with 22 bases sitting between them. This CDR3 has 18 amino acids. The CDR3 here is CSVEDQREFNVQQETQYF. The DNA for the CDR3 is TGCAGCGTTGAAGATCAGAGGGAGTTCAATGTCCAGCAAGAGACCCAGTACTTC.

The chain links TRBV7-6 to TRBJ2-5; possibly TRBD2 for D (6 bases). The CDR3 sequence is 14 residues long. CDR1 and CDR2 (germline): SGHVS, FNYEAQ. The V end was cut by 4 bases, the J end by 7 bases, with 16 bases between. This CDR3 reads CASSSFGDWRTQYF. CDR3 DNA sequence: TGTGCCAGCAGCTCGTTTGGGGACTGGAGGACCCAGTACTTC.

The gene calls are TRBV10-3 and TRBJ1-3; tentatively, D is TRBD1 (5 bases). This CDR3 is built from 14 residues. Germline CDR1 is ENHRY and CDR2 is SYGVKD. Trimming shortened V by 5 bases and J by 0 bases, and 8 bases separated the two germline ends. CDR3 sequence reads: CAISPGGSGNTIYF. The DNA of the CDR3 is TGTGCCATCAGTCCCGGGGGCTCTGGAAACACCATATATTTT.

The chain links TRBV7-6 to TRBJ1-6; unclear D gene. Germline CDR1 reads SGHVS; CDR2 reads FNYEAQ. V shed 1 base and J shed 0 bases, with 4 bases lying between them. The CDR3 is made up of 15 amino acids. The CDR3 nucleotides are TGTGCCAGCAGCTTAGATAGCTCCTATAATTCACCCCTCCACTTT. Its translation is CASSLDSSYNSPLHF.

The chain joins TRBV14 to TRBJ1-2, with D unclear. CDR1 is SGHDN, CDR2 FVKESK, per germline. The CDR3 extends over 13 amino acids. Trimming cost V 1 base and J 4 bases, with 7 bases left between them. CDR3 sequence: CASSQVDIYGYTF. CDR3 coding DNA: TGTGCCAGCAGCCAAGTAGACATCTATGGCTACACCTTC.

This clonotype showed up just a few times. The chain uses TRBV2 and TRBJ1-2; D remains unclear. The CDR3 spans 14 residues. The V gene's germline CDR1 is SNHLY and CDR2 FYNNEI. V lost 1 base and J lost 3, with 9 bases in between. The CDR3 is CASSEDVSDYGYTF. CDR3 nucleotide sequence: TGTGCCAGCAGTGAAGACGTCAGCGACTATGGCTACACCTTC.

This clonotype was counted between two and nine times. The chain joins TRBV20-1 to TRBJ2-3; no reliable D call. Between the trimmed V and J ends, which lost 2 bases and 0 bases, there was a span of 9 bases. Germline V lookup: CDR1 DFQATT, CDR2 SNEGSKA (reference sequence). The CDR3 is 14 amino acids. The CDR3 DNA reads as TGCAGTGCTAGACAAGCGCTGAGCACAGATACGCAGTATTTT. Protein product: CSARQALSTDTQYF.

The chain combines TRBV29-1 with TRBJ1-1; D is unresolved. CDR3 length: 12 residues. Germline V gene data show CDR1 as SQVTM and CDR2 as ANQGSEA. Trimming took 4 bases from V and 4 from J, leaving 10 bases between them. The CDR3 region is CSVVGLGTEAFF. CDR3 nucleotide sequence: TGCAGCGTTGTCGGGCTGGGCACTGAAGCTTTCTTT.

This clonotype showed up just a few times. The DNA of the CDR3 is TGTGCCAGCAGTTACAGCCTAAGGAACTACGAGCAGTACTTC. Translating gives CASSYSLRNYEQYF. This rearrangement joins TRBV12-3 or TRBV12-4 to TRBJ2-7, with D unclear. V was clipped by 4 bases and J by 3 bases, with 13 bases between them. This CDR3 has 14 residues.

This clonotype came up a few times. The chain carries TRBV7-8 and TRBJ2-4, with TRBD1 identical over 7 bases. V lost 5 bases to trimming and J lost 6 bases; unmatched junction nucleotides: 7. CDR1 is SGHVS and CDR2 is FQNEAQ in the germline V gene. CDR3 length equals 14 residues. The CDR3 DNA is TGTGCCAGCAGCCCTACGACAGGGCGAAACATTCAGTACTTC. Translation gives CASSPTTGRNIQYF.

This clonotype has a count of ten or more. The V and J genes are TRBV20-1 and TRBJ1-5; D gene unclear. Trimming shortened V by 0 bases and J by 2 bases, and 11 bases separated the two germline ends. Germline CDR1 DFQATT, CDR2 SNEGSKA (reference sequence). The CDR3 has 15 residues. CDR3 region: CSARDIREGNQPQHF. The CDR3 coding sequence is TGCAGTGCTAGAGATATCCGGGAGGGCAATCAGCCCCAGCATTTT.